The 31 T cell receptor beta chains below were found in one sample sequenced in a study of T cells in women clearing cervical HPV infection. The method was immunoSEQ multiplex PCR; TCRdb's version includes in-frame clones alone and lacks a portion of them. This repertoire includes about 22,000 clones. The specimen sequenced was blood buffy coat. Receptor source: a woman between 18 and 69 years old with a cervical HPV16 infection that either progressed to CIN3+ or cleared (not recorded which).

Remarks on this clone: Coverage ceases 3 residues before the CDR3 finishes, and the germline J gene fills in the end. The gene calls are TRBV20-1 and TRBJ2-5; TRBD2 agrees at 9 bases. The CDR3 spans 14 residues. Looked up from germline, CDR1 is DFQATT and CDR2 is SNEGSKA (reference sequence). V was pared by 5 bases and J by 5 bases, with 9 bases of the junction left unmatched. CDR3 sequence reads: CSAPPAGGGETQYF. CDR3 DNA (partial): TGCAGTGCTCCTCCAGCGGGAGGTGGGGAGACC.

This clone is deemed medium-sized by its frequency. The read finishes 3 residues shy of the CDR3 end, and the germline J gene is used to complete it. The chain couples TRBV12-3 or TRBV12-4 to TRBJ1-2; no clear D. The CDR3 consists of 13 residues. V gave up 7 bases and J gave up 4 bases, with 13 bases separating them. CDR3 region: CASTNSPVYGYTF. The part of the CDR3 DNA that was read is TGTGCCAGCACTAACAGCCCTGTCTATGGC.

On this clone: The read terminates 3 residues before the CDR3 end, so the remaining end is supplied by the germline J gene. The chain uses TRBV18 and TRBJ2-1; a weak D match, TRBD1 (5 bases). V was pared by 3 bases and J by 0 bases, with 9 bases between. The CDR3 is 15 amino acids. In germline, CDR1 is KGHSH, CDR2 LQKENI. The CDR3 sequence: CASSPQGYSYNEQFF. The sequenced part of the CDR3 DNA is TGTGCCAGCTCACCCCAGGGTTACTCCTACAATGAG.

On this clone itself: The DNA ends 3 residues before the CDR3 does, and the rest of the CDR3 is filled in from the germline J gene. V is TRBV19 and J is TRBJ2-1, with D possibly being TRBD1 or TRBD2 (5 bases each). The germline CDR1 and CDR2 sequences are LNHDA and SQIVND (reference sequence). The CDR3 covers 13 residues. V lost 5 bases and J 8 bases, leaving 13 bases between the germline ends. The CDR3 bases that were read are TGTGCCAGTAGTCTTGGTAGGGGAGATGAG. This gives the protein CASSLGRGDE. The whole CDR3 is CASSLGRGDEQFF.

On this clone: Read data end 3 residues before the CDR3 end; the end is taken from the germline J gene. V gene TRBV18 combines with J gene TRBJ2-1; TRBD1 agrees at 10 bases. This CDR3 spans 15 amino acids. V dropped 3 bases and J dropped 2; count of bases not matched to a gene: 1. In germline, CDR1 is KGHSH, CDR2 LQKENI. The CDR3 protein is CASSPGTGAYNEQFF. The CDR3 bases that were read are TGTGCCAGCTCACCCGGGACAGGGGCCTACAATGAG.

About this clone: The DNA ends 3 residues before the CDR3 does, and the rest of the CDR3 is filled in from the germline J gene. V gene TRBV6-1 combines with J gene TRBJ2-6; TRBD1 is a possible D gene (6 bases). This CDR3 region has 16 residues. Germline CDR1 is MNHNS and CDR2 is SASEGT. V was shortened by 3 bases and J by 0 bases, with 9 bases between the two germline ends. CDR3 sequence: CASSEQGGSGANVLTF. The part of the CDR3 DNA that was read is TGTGCCAGCAGTGAGCAAGGGGGCTCTGGGGCCAACGTC.

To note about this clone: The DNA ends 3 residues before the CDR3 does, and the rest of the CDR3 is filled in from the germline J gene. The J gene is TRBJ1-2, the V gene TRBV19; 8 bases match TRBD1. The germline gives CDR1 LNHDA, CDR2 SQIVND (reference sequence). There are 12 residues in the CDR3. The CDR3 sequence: CASTPKTGVYTF. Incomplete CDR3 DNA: TGTGCCAGTACCCCAAAGACAGGGGTC.

The CDR3 region is CASSSRAYNEQFF. CDR3 bases read: TGTGCCAGCAGCTCCCGGGCCTACAATGAG. The V call is TRBV7-9, the J call TRBJ2-1, with unresolved D. The read is 3 residues too short to cover the CDR3 end, so that end is filled in from the germline J gene. Trimming removed 4 bases at V and 2 bases at J, with 6 bases between. Germline V gives CDR1 SEHNR, CDR2 FQNEAQ (reference sequence). The CDR3 extends over 13 amino acids.

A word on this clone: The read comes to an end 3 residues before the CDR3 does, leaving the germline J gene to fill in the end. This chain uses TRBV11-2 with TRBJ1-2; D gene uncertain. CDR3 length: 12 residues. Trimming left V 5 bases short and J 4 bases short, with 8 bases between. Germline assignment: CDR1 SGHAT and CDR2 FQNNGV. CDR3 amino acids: CASSPEGYGYTF. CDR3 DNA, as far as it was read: TGTGCCAGCAGCCCGGAGGGCTATGGC.

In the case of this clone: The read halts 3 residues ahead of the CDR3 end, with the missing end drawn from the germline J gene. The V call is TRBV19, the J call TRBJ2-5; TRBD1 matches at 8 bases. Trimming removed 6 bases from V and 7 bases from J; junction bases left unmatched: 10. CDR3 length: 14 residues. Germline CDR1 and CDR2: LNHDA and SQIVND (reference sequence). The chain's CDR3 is CASSLPGGLGTQYF. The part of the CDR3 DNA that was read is TGTGCCAGTAGCCTCCCAGGGGGCTTGGGGACC.

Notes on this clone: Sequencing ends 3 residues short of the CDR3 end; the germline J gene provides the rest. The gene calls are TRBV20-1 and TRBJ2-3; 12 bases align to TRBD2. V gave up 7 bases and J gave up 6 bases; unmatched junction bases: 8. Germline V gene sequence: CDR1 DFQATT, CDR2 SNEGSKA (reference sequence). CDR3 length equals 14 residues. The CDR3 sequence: CSVGGLAGWDTQYF. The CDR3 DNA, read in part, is TGCAGTGTTGGCGGACTAGCGGGATGGGATACG.

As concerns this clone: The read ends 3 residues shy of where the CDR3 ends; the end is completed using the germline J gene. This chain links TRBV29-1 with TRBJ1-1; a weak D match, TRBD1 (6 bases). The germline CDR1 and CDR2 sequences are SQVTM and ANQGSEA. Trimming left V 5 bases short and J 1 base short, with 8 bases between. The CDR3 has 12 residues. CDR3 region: CSVSTGNTEAFF. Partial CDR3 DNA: TGCAGCGTTTCGACAGGGAACACTGAA.

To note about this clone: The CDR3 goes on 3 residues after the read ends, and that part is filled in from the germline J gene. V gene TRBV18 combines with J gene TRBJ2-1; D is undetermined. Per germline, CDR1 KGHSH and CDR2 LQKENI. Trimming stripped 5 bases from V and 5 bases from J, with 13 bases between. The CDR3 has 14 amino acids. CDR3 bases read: TGTGCCAGCTCATTTACTGCTACCGACAATGAG. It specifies CASSFTATDNE. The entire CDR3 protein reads CASSFTATDNEQFF.

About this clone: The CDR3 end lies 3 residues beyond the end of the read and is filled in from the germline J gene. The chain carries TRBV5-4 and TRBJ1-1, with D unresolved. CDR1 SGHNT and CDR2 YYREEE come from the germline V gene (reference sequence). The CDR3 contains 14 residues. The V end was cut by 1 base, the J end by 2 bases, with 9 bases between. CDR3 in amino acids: CASSLTGPNTEAFF. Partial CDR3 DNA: TGTGCCAGCAGCTTGACTGGGCCTAACACTGAA.

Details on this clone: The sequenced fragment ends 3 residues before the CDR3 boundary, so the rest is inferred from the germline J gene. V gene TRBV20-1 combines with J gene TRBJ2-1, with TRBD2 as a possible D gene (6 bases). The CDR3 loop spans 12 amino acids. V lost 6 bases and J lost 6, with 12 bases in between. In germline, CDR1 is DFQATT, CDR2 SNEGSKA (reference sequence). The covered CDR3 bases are TGCAGTGCCCCGACTAGTAGCAATGAG. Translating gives CSAPTSSNE. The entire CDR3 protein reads CSAPTSSNEQFF.

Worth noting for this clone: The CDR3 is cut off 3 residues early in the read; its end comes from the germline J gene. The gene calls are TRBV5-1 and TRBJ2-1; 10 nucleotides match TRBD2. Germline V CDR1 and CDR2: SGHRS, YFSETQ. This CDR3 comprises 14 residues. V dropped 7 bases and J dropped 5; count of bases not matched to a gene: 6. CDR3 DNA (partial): TGCGCCAGCGGCACTAGCGGGATCGACAATGAG. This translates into CASGTSGIDNE. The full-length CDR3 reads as CASGTSGIDNEQFF.

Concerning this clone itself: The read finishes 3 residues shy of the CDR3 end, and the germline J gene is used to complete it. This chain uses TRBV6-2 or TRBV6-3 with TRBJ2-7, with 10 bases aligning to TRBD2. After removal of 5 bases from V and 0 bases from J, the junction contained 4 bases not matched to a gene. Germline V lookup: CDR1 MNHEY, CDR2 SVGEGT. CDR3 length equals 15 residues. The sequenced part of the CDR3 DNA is TGTGCCAGCAGTACCGGGACTAGCGCCTCCTACGAG. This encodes CASSTGTSASYE. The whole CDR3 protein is CASSTGTSASYEQYF.

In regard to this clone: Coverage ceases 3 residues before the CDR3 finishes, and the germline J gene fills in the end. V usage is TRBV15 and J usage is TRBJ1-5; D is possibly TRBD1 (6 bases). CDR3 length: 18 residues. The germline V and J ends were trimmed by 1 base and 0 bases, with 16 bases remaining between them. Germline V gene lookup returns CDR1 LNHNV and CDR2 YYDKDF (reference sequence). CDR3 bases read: TGTGCCACCAGCAGAGGGAACCTCGGGACACATAGCAATCAGCCC. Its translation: CATSRGNLGTHSNQP. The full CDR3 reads CATSRGNLGTHSNQPQHF.

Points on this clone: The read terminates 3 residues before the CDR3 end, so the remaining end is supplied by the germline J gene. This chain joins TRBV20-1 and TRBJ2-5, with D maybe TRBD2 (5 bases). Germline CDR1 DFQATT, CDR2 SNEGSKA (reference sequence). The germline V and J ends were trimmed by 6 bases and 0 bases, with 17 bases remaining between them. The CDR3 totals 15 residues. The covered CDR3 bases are TGCAGTGCAGGACGGACTCAACCTTACCAAGAGACC. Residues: CSAGRTQPYQET. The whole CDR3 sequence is CSAGRTQPYQETQYF.

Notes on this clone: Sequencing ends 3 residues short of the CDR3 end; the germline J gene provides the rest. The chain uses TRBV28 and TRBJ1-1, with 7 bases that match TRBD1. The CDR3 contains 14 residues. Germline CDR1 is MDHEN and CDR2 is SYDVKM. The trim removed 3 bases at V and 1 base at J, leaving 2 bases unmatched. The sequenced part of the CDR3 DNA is TGTGCCAGCAGTTTCGGGGACAGGAACACTGAA. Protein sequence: CASSFGDRNTE. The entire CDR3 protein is CASSFGDRNTEAFF.

The CDR3 reads CSAKSSGQGTYEQYF. The covered CDR3 bases are TGCAGTGCTAAATCCTCGGGACAGGGAACCTACGAG. This chain connects TRBV20-1 to TRBJ2-7; TRBD1 matches 9 bases. The read terminates 3 residues ahead of where the CDR3 ends, so the germline J gene completes it. From germline, CDR1 is DFQATT and CDR2 SNEGSKA (reference sequence). This CDR3 is built from 15 residues. J was trimmed by 2 bases and V by 4 bases; bases with no gene match: 9.

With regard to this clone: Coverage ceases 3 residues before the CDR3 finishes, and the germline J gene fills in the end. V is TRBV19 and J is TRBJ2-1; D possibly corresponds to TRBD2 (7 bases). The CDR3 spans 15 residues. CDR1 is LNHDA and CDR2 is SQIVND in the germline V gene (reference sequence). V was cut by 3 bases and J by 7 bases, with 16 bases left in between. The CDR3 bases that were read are TGTGCCAGTAGTATGTGGGGGGGGGCGAGAAATGAG. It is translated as CASSMWGGARNE. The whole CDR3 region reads CASSMWGGARNEQFF. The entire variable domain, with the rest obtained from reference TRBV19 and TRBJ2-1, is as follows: DGGITQSPKYLFRKEGQNVTLSCEQNLNHDAMYWYRQDPGQGLRLIYYSQIVNDFQKGDIAEGYSVSREKKESFPLTVTSAQKNPTAFYLCASSMWGGARNEQFFGPGTRLTVL.

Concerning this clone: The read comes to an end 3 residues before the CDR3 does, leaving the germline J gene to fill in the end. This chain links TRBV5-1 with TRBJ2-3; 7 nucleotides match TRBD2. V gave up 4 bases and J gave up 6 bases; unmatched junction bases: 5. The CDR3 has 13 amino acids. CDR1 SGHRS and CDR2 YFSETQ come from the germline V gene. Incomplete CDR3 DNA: TGCGCCAGCAGCGATACTAGCGACGATACG. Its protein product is CASSDTSDDT. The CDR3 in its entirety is CASSDTSDDTQYF. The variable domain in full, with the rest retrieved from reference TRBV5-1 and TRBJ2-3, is KAGVTQTPRYLIKTRGQQVTLSCSPISGHRSVSWYQQTPGQGLQFLFEYFSETQRNKGNFPGRFSGRQFSNSRSEMNVSTLELGDSALYLCASSDTSDDTQYFGPGTRLTVL.

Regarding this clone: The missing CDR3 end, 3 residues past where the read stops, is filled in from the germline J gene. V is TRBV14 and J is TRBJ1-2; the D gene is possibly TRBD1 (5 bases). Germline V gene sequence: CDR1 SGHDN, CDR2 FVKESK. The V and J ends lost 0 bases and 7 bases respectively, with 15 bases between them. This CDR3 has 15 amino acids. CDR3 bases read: TGTGCCAGCAGCCAAGATCAGGGCAGTGCGAGTGGC. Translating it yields CASSQDQGSASG. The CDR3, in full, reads CASSQDQGSASGYTF.

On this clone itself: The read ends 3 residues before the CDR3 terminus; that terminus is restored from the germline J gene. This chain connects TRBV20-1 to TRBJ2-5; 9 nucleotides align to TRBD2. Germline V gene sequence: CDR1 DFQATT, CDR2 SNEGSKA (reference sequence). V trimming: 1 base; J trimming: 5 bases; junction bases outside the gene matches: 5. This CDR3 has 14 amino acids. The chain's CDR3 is CSARVAGVKETQYF. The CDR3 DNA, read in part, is TGCAGTGCTAGAGTAGCGGGAGTTAAGGAGACC.

Incomplete CDR3 DNA: TGTGCCAGCAGCAGTATCGGGACTGTATCCAATGAG. It specifies CASSSIGTVSNE. The full CDR3 protein reads CASSSIGTVSNEQFF. V is TRBV11-3 and J is TRBJ2-1; weak D call: TRBD2 (6 bases). The read stops 3 residues short of the end of the CDR3; the missing end is completed from the germline J gene. Trimming took off 5 bases at V and 6 bases at J, with 17 bases between the two ends. The CDR3 loop spans 15 amino acids. The germline V gene has CDR1 SGHNT and CDR2 YENEEA. Full variable domain (missing parts from reference TRBV11-3 and TRBJ2-1): EAGVVQSPRYKIIEKKQPVAFWCNPISGHNTLYWYLQNLGQGPELLIRYENEEAVDDSQLPKDRFSAERLKGVDSTLKIQPAELGDSAVYLCASSSIGTVSNEQFFGPGTRLTVL.

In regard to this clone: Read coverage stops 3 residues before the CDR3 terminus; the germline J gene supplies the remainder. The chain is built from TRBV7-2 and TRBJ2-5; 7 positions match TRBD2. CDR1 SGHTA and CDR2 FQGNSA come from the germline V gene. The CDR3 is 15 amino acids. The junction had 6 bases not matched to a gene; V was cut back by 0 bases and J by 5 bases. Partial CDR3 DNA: TGTGCCAGCAGCTTAGCCTGGAGGGGAGGGGAGACC. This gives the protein CASSLAWRGGET. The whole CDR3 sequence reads CASSLAWRGGETQYF.

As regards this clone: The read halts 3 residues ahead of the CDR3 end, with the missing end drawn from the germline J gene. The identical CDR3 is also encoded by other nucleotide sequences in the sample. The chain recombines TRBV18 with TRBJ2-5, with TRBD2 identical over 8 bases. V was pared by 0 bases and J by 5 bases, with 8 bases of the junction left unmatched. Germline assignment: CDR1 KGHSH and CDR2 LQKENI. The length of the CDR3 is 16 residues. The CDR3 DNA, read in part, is TGTGCCAGCTCACCACCGGGACTAGAGGCCGCCGAGACC. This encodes CASSPPGLEAAET. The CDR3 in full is CASSPPGLEAAETQYF.

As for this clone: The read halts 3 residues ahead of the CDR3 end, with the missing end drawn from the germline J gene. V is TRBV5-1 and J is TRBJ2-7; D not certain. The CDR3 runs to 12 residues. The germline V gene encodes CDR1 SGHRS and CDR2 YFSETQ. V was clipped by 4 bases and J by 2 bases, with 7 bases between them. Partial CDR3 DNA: TGCGCCAGCAGCCCACAGACCTACGAG. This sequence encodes CASSPQTYE. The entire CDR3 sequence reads CASSPQTYEQYF.

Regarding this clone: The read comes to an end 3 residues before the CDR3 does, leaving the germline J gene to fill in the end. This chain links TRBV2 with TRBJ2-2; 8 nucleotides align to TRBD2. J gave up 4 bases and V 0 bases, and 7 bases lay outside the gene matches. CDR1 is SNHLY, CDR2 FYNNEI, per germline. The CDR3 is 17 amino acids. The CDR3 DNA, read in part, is TGTGCCAGCAGTGAAGCGTTGGGACTAGTAGTCACCGGGGAG. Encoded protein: CASSEALGLVVTGE. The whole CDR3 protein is CASSEALGLVVTGELFF.

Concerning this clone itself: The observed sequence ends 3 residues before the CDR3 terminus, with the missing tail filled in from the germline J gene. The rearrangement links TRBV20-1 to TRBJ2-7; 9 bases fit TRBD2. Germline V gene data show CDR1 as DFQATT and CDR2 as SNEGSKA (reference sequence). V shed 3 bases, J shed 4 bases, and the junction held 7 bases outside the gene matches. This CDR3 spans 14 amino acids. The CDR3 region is CSASWREGVYEQYF. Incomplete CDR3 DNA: TGCAGTGCTAGTTGGCGGGAGGGGGTTTACGAG.